This T cell receptor beta chain was documented in a study of naive and memory T cell subsets. Findings and caveats of the study: A few larger clonotypes appeared in naive repertoires, especially CD8, possibly memory cells re-expressing CD45RA.

This CDR3 is 13 amino acids long. Trimming left V 0 bases short and J 1 base short, with 6 bases between. Germline lookup yields CDR1 DFQATT and CDR2 SNEGSKA (reference sequence). Cells stained for CD3, CD4, CD8, CD45RA, CD27 and viability were sorted into four CD45RA/CD27 subsets. Notes on this clonotype: What it recognizes is unknown.

The beta constant-region primer was an equimolar mix of two oligonucleotides covering TRBC1 and TRBC2. Nested alpha and beta constant-region primers with the SP2 primer drove four PCR rounds on ligated cDNA. MiXCR, run by TCRdb on the UMI-ligation and nested PCR reads, gives a single entry per CDR3 protein. Here the sample spans about 99,000 distinct CDR3 sequences, approximately 14% being singletons. The chain combines TRBV20-1 with TRBJ1-1; D is ambiguous. This clonotype originated in a human donor in good health. The sequenced material came from naive CD8+ T cells from blood. CDR3 amino acids: CSARDFANTEAFF. CDR3 DNA sequence: TGCAGTGCTAGAGATTTCGCGAACACTGAAGCTTTCTTT.